This is a list of T cell receptor beta chains from one sample in a study of CD8 T cells in ankylosing spondylitis. TCRdb fed the 5' RACE reads into MiXCR, producing one record per CDR3 protein. The sample consists of 45,000 to 60,000 distinct CDR3 sequences, 6.5% to 9% of them appearing once. The sequenced sample consisted of blood, either unsorted or a sorted T cell fraction (not recorded which). These receptors were collected from a female donor with ankylosing spondylitis or in good health (not recorded which). Each CDR3 is given without its conserved first and last residue.

TRBV20-1,TRBJ1-1,SARGATGNTEAF
TRBV5-1,TRBJ2-7,ASRGAYEQY
TRBV4-1,TRBJ1-1,ASSQGPDTEAF
TRBV29-1,TRBJ2-5,SLTGPGARETQY
TRBV25-1,TRBJ1-2,ASSEQGGWELGYT
TRBV7-2,TRBJ1-4,ASSFPNPEKLF
TRBV7-9,TRBJ1-2,ASSPSSVDRVHGYT
TRBV2,TRBJ1-1,ANKRDRMNTEAF
TRBV10-3,TRBJ1-1,AISEVGARAF
TRBV20-1,TRBJ2-1,SARIASGGAGYNEQF
TRBV7-2,TRBJ2-5,ASSPPEAQKRGTQY
TRBV14,TRBJ2-3,ASSPTGRLTDTQY
TRBV19,TRBJ2-2,ATTGRYYTGELF
TRBV12-3/TRBV12-4,TRBJ2-1,ASSLLAGPRNEQF
TRBV20-1,TRBJ1-2,SARDPFGGINGYT
TRBV5-1,TRBJ1-2,ASSPPGTGGAGNYGYT
TRBV30,TRBJ1-5,AWSRGGDQPQH
TRBV7-7,TRBJ2-2,ASSPMNTGELF
TRBV10-3,TRBJ2-1,AISVTGQGASYNEQF
TRBV5-1,TRBJ1-4,ASSLLEAGPRGKLF
TRBV10-2,TRBJ2-2,ASSERSTVTGELF
TRBV20-1,TRBJ1-4,SAYSRPPSTNEKLF
TRBV7-8,TRBJ2-5,ASTPYVGGGGETQY
TRBV12-3/TRBV12-4,TRBJ2-2,ASSWGPGELF
TRBV5-1,TRBJ2-1,ASSSGGLASNEQF
TRBV20-1,TRBJ2-7,SARVGAAYEQY
TRBV7-2,TRBJ2-7,ASSRPAGTRTYEQY
TRBV19,TRBJ2-3,ASSSRTSGATDTQY
TRBV5-5,TRBJ2-2,ASSFQPTVNTGELF
TRBV29-1,TRBJ2-1,SVEDREGGMLGNEQF
TRBV12-3/TRBV12-4,TRBJ1-1,ASSFWGAGAF
TRBV18,TRBJ2-1,ASSPLFEQF
TRBV2,TRBJ2-5,ASSEAPAGTQETQY
TRBV20-1,TRBJ1-2,SAPGQGLSSGYT
TRBV20-1,TRBJ2-1,SARDRTGTVLPYNEQF
TRBV20-1,TRBJ1-5,SARGRQLNNQPQH
TRBV2,TRBJ1-1,ASSVGGLTEAF
TRBV5-1,TRBJ1-1,ASSLSTEAF
TRBV7-2,TRBJ2-3,ASSWGASTDTQY
TRBV11-3,TRBJ2-3,ASSPRTRASTDTQY
TRBV7-2,TRBJ2-1,ASSQTGNLRYNEQF
TRBV20-1,TRBJ1-2,SAREALHGYT
TRBV6-4,TRBJ1-2,ASSDSGGYGYT
TRBV6-5,TRBJ2-3,ASSLGQVADTQY